What follows are 21 T cell receptor beta chains derived from one specimen sequenced in a study of blood T cell repertoires in COVID-19. Assay used: immunoSEQ multiplex PCR; TCRdb lists only in-frame clones, some missing. The table lists 84,000 or so clones, roughly 87% of them singletons, with 6% to 8% in the top ten. Sequencing was carried out using peripheral blood. The receptors derive from a man in his 70s with acute or convalescent COVID-19.

The chain uses TRBV2 and TRBJ1-5; no reliable D call. With 8 bases removed from V and 6 bases from J, the gap between germline ends came to 11 bases. Germline lookup yields CDR1 SNHLY and CDR2 FYNNEI. This CDR3 spans 12 amino acids. The CDR3 DNA follows: TGTGCCAGCTCGGCAGGCCCTCAGCCCCAGCATTTT. This encodes CASSAGPQPQHF.

V is TRBV4-1 and J is TRBJ2-2; possibly TRBD2 for D (6 bases). V lost 0 bases and J 3 bases, leaving 11 bases between the germline ends. There are 16 residues in the CDR3. CDR1 is MGHRA and CDR2 is YSYEKL in the germline V gene. CDR3 protein: CASSQDPGLYTGELFF. The CDR3 coding sequence is TGCGCCAGCAGCCAAGATCCGGGACTCTACACCGGGGAGCTGTTTTTT.

This clone showed up just a few times. The chain joins TRBV15 to TRBJ2-5; D might be TRBD2 (5 bases). The CDR3 extends over 13 amino acids. Germline CDR1 LNHNV, CDR2 YYDKDF (reference sequence). Trimming stripped 1 base from V and 5 bases from J, with 8 bases between. The CDR3 nucleotides read TGTGCCACCAGCAGAGGAGGGCTCGAGACCCAGTACTTC. Protein product: CATSRGGLETQYF.

The V call is TRBV19, the J call TRBJ2-1; 7 bases are shared with TRBD2. CDR1 is LNHDA and CDR2 is SQIVND in the germline V gene (reference sequence). Trimming removed 4 bases from V and 3 bases from J; junction bases left unmatched: 6. The CDR3 contains 15 residues. CDR3 sequence: CASSTPRGVYNEQFF. The CDR3, as DNA: TGTGCCAGTAGTACCCCCCGGGGGGTCTACAATGAGCAGTTCTTC.

DNA of the CDR3: TGTGCCAGTAGTCCACATAGCGGGAGTCTCTACAATGAGCAGTTCTTC. Protein: CASSPHSGSLYNEQFF. J is TRBJ2-1 and V is TRBV19; 9 bases line up with TRBD2. The germline gives CDR1 LNHDA, CDR2 SQIVND (reference sequence). This CDR3 has 16 amino acids. V lost 5 bases to trimming and J lost 3 bases; unmatched junction nucleotides: 8.

The chain's CDR3 is CASSEIRGLLNTGELFF. CDR3 DNA: TGTGCCAGCAGTGAAATCAGGGGGTTACTGAACACCGGGGAGCTGTTTTTT. The chain carries TRBV28 and TRBJ2-2; 7 bases agree with TRBD1. The CDR3 extends over 17 amino acids. The ends lost 5 bases at V and 1 base at J; junction bases unmatched: 10. CDR1 MDHEN and CDR2 SYDVKM come from the germline V gene.

The genes are TRBV7-2 and TRBJ1-3; perhaps TRBD1 as D (6 bases). The CDR3 spans 15 residues. V was cut by 5 bases and J by 2 bases, with 13 bases left in between. The germline V gene has CDR1 SGHTA and CDR2 FQGNSA. CDR3 coding DNA: TGTGCCAGCAGCCCCCTGGGGGCGGCTGGAAACACCATATATTTT. This encodes CASSPLGAAGNTIYF.

V gene TRBV5-1 combines with J gene TRBJ2-1; 7 bases line up with TRBD1. The V gene end was trimmed by 5 bases and the J gene end by 6 bases; junction bases not matched to a gene: 8. The CDR3 sequence is 14 residues long. Germline loops: CDR1 SGHRS, CDR2 YFSETQ. The CDR3 region is CASSNGDRSNEQFF. Here the CDR3 DNA reads TGCGCCAGCAGTAATGGGGACAGAAGCAATGAGCAGTTCTTC.

This chain uses TRBV15 with TRBJ1-5; TRBD1 might be the D (5 bases). V was cut by 0 bases and J by 4 bases, with 7 bases left in between. This CDR3 has 14 residues. Germline V lookup: CDR1 LNHNV, CDR2 YYDKDF (reference sequence). The CDR3 reads CATSRDRTNQPQHF. CDR3 DNA sequence: TGTGCCACCAGCAGAGATAGGACAAATCAGCCCCAGCATTTT. The variable domain in full, with the rest retrieved from reference TRBV15 and TRBJ1-5, is DAMVIQNPRYQVTQFGKPVTLSCSQTLNHNVMYWYQQKSSQAPKLLFHYYDKDFNNEADTPDNFQSRRPNTSFCFLDIRSPGLGDTAMYLCATSRDRTNQPQHFGDGTRLSIL.

V is TRBV5-6 and J is TRBJ2-7; TRBD1 might be the D (6 bases). The CDR3 contains 17 residues. The V gene lost 3 bases and the J gene lost 5 bases, with 24 bases spanning the gap. Germline CDR1 reads SGHDT; CDR2 reads YYEEEE. The CDR3 nucleotides read TGTGCCAGCAGCTCCCTAAGGATGGGGGCACGTAGCAACGAGCAGTACTTC. Its protein is CASSSLRMGARSNEQYF.

J is TRBJ1-1 and V is TRBV6-5; the D gene is possibly TRBD1 (5 bases). Trimming removed 7 bases from V and 0 bases from J, with 12 bases in between. Germline V CDR1 and CDR2: MNHEY, SVGAGI. The CDR3 extends over 14 amino acids. This chain's CDR3 is CASTSQGMNTEAFF. Here the CDR3 DNA reads TGTGCCAGCACGAGCCAGGGTATGAACACTGAAGCTTTCTTT.

The V and J genes are TRBV7-9 and TRBJ2-3; TRBD2 might be the D (6 bases). Trimming cost V 3 bases and J 2 bases, with 12 bases left between them. This CDR3 region has 15 residues. Looked up from germline, CDR1 is SEHNR and CDR2 is FQNEAQ (reference sequence). The CDR3 bases are TGTGCCAGCAGCTTGGGCGGGGCCCACACAGATACGCAGTATTTT. It specifies CASSLGGAHTDTQYF. Full variable domain (outside the CDR3, taken from reference TRBV7-9 and TRBJ2-3): DTGVSQNPRHKITKRGQNVTFRCDPISEHNRLYWYRQTLGQGPEFLTYFQNEAQLEKSRLLSDRFSAERPKGSFSTLEIQRTEQGDSAMYLCASSLGGAHTDTQYFGPGTRLTVL.

The gene calls are TRBV4-3 and TRBJ1-5; 8 positions match TRBD1. This CDR3 comprises 13 residues. J gave up 8 bases and V 5 bases, and 5 bases lay outside the gene matches. Per germline, CDR1 LGHNA and CDR2 YSLEER. CDR3 loop: CASSKDRAEPQHF. The CDR3 nucleotides are TGCGCCAGCAGCAAGGACAGGGCCGAGCCCCAGCATTTT.

This sequence joins TRBV6-5 and TRBJ2-1; D is possibly TRBD2 (6 bases). Looked up from germline, CDR1 is MNHEY and CDR2 is SVGAGI. The CDR3 contains 15 residues. V was pared by 6 bases and J by 0 bases, with 12 bases between. The CDR3 protein is CASRVGGSSYNEQFF. The CDR3 region has the DNA TGTGCCAGCAGGGTTGGGGGGAGCTCCTACAATGAGCAGTTCTTC.

The V call is TRBV3-1 (or the pseudogene TRBV3-2), the J call TRBJ2-3; 8 bases agree with TRBD2. V gave up 0 bases and J gave up 7 bases; unmatched junction bases: 12. The V gene's germline CDR1 is LGHDT and CDR2 YNNKEL (reference sequence). This CDR3 comprises 17 residues. The CDR3 region is CASSQEPSGSFGHTQYF. The CDR3 region has the DNA TGTGCCAGCAGCCAAGAGCCTAGCGGGTCCTTCGGGCATACGCAGTATTTT.

This clone came up a few times. This chain connects TRBV4-1 to TRBJ1-4, with D perhaps TRBD1 (6 bases). Trimming stripped 1 base from V and 13 bases from J, with 28 bases between. The germline V gene has CDR1 MGHRA and CDR2 YSYEKL. The CDR3 sequence is 18 residues long. The chain's CDR3 is CASSQVPGQAVVYVRLFF. In DNA, the CDR3 is TGCGCCAGCAGCCAAGTCCCGGGACAAGCCGTCGTTTACGTTAGACTGTTTTTT.

The CDR3 here is CASSLYRGSSYEQYF. The CDR3 nucleotides are TGTGCCAGCAGTTTATACCGGGGGAGCTCCTACGAGCAGTACTTC. The chain combines TRBV27 with TRBJ2-7, with D possibly TRBD2 on 6 matching bases. The CDR3 is 15 residues long. Germline-derived CDR1 and CDR2 are MNHEY and SMNVEV (reference sequence). The germline V and J ends were trimmed by 1 base and 0 bases, with 10 bases remaining between them.

This clone occurred a few times. This CDR3 reads CAISNQGAQSSYNSPLHF. CDR3 sequence (DNA): TGTGCCATCAGTAACCAGGGGGCGCAGAGCTCCTATAATTCACCCCTCCACTTT. This chain uses TRBV10-3 with TRBJ1-6, with 8 bases identical to TRBD1. The CDR3 spans 18 residues. The V gene's germline CDR1 is ENHRY and CDR2 SYGVKD. The V gene end was trimmed by 5 bases and the J gene end by 0 bases; junction bases not matched to a gene: 9.

The CDR3 sequence is CAISGQPQGPQHF. DNA of the CDR3: TGTGCCATCAGCGGACAGCCTCAAGGGCCCCAGCATTTT. This chain uses TRBV6-5 with TRBJ1-5; tentatively, D is TRBD1 (6 bases). There are 13 residues in the CDR3. V was pared by 10 bases and J by 9 bases, with 19 bases between. Germline CDR1 reads MNHEY; CDR2 reads SVGAGI.

The sample holds a few counts of this clone. The V call is TRBV29-1, the J call TRBJ1-2; 11 nucleotides match TRBD1. Trimming cost V 7 bases and J 4 bases; bases outside gene matches: 8. CDR1 is SQVTM and CDR2 is ANQGSEA in the germline V gene. The CDR3 is made up of 14 amino acids. CDR3 bases: TGCAGCGCAGACGGGACAGGGGGTCTCTATGGCTACACCTTC. It yields the protein CSADGTGGLYGYTF.

This chain uses TRBV29-1 with TRBJ2-5; TRBD1 might be the D (6 bases). V dropped 1 base and J dropped 4 bases, with 10 bases sitting between them. The CDR3 is 13 residues long. Per the germline V gene, CDR1 is SQVTM and CDR2 is ANQGSEA. For the CDR3, the DNA is TGCAGCGTTGAAGGGGGGCCTGGAGAGACCCAGTACTTC. This translates into CSVEGGPGETQYF.